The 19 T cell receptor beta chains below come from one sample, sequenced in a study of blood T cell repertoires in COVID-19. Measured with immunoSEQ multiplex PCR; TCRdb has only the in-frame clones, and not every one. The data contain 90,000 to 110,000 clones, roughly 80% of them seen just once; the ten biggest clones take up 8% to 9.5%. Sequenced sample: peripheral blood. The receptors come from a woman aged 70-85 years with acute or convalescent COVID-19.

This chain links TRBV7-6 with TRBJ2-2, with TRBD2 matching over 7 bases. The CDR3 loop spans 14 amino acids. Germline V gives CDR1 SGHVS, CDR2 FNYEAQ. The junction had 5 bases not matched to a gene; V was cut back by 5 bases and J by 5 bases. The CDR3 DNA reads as TGTGCCAGCAGCCTATTAGCGGGTACCGGGGAGCTGTTTTTT. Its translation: CASSLLAGTGELFF.

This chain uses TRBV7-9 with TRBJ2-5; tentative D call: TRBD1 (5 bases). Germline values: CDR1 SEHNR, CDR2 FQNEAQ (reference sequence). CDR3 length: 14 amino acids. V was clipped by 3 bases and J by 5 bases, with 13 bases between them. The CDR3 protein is CASSFKGLGETQYF. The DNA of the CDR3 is TGTGCCAGCAGCTTTAAGGGGCTTGGGGAGACCCAGTACTTC.

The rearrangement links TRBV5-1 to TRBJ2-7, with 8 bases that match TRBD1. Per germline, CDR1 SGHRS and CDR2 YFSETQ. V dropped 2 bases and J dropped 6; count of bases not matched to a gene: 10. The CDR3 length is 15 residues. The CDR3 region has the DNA TGCGCCAGCAGCTTCCTGACAGGGGACGTGAGCGAGCAGTACTTC. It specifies CASSFLTGDVSEQYF.

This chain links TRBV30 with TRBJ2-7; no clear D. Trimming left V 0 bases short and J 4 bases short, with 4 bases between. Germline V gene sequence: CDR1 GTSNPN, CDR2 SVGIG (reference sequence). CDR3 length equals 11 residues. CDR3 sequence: CAWSVTYEQYF. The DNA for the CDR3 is TGTGCCTGGAGTGTGACATACGAGCAGTACTTC. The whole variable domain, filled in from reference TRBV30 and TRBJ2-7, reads SQTIHQWPATLVQPVGSPLSLECTVEGTSNPNLYWYRQAAGRGLQLLFYSVGIGQISSEVPQNLSASRPQDRQFILSSKKLLLSDSGFYLCAWSVTYEQYFGPGTRLTVT.

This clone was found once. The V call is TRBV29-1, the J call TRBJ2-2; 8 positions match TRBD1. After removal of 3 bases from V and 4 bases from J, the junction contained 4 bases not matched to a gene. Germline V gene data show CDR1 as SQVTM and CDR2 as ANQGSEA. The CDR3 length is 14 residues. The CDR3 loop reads CSVDGQGGTGELFF. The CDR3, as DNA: TGCAGCGTTGACGGACAGGGTGGCACCGGGGAGCTGTTTTTT.

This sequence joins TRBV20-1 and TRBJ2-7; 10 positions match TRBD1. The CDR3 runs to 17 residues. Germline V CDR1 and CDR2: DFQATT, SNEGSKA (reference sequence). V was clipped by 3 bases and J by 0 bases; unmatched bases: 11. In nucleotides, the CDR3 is TGCAGTGCTAGTCCCGCCGGGACAGGGGTAGGCTCCTACGAGCAGTACTTC. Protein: CSASPAGTGVGSYEQYF.

The CDR3 DNA is TGTGCCAGCAGCACTACGGACAGGGGGCTCACTGAAGCTTTCTTT. Translated, it gives CASSTTDRGLTEAFF. The chain employs TRBV7-9 and TRBJ1-1, with 11 nucleotides matching TRBD1. J lost 4 bases, V lost 5 bases, and 6 bases had no gene match. Germline V lookup: CDR1 SEHNR, CDR2 FQNEAQ (reference sequence). CDR3 length: 15 residues.

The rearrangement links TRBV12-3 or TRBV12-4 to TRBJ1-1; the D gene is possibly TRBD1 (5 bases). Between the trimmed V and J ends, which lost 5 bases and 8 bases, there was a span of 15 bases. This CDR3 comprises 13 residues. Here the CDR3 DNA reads TGTGCCAGCAGTATCACGGGGGTGCTCGAAGCTTTCTTT. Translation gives CASSITGVLEAFF.

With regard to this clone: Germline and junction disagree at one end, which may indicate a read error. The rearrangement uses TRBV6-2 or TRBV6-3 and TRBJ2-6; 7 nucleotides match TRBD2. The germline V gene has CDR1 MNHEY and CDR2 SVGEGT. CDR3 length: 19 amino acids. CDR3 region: CAGSYAVASGGSGANVLTF. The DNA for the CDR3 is TGTGCCGGCAGTTACGCTGTGGCTAGCGGCGGCTCTGGGGCCAACGTCCTGACTTTC.

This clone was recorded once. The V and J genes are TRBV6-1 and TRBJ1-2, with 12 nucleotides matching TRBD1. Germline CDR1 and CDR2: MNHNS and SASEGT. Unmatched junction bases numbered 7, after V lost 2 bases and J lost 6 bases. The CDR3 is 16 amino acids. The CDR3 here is CASSEWGTGGAHGYTF. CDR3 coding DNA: TGTGCCAGCAGTGAATGGGGGACAGGGGGCGCACATGGCTACACCTTC.

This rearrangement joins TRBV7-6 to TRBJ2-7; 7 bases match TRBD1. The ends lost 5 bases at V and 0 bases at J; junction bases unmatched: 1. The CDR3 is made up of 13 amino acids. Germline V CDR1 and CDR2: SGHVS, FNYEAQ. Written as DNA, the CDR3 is TGTGCCAGCAGCCGGGACAGCTCCTACGAGCAGTACTTC. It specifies CASSRDSSYEQYF.

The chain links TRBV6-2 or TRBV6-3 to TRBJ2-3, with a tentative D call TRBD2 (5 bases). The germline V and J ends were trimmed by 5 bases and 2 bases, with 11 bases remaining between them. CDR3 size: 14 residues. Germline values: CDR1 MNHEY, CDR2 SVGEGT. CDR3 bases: TGTGCCAGCAGTCGAGGGATCCTCACAGATACGCAGTATTTT. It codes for CASSRGILTDTQYF.

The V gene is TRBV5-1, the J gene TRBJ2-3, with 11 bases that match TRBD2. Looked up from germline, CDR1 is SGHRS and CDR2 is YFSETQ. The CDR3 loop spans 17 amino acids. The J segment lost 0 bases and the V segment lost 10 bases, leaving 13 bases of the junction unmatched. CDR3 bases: TGCGCCGGATCCCCCGGGACTAGCGGAGAAAGCACAGATACGCAGTATTTT. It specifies CAGSPGTSGESTDTQYF. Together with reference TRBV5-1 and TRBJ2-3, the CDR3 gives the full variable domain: KAGVTQTPRYLIKTRGQQVTLSCSPISGHRSVSWYQQTPGQGLQFLFEYFSETQRNKGNFPGRFSGRQFSNSRSEMNVSTLELGDSALYLCAGSPGTSGESTDTQYFGPGTRLTVL.

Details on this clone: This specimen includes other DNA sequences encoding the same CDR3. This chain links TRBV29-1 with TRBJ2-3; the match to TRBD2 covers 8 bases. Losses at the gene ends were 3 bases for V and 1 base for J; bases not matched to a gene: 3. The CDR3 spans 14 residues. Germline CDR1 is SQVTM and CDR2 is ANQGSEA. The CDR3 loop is CSVESREGTDTQYF. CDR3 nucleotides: TGCAGCGTTGAGTCGCGGGAGGGCACAGATACGCAGTATTTT.

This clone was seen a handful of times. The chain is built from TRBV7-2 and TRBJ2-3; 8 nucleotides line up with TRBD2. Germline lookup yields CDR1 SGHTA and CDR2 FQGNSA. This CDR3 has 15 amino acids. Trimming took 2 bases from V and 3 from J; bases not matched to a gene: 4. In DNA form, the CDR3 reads TGTGCCAGCAGCTTAAAGACTAGCGCGACAGATACGCAGTATTTT. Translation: CASSLKTSATDTQYF.

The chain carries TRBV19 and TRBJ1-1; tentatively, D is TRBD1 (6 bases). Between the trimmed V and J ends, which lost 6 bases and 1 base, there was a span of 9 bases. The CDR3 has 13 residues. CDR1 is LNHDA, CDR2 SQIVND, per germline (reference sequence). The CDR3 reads CASRTRGNTEAFF. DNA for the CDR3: TGTGCCAGTAGAACCAGGGGGAACACTGAAGCTTTCTTT.

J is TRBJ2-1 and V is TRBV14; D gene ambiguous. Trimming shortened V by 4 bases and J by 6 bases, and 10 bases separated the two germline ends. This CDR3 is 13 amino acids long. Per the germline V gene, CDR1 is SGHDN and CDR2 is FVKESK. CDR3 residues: CASSRLLGNEQFF. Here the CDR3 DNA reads TGTGCCAGCAGCCGCCTGCTAGGCAATGAGCAGTTCTTC.

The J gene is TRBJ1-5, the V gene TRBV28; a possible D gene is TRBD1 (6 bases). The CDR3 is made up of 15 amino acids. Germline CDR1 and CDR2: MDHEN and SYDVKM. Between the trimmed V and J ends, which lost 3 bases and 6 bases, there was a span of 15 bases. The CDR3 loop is CASSFYAGEGQPQHF. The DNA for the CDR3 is TGTGCCAGCAGTTTTTATGCAGGGGAGGGTCAGCCCCAGCATTTT.

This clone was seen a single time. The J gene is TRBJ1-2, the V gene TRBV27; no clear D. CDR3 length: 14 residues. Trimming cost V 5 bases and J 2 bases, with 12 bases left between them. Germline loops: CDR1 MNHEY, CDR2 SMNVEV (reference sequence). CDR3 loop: CASSLAAGNYGYTF. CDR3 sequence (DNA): TGTGCCAGCAGTCTGGCCGCAGGAAACTATGGCTACACCTTC.